A selection of T cell receptor beta chains follows, all from one sample in a study of T cell repertoires in cytomegalovirus infection. TCRdb re-analysed the reads in MiXCR, keeping a single row per CDR3 protein. The table has 700,000 to 950,000 distinct CDR3 sequences, 30% to 35% seen once. For these TCRs, the target antigens are not known. The sample here was cultured CD8+ T cells from PBMCs, taken from culture after CMV antigen stimulation. These receptors came from a human donor in good health (CMV status not recorded). Some clones in this sample may be carry-over from other donors' samples. Both conserved end residues are part of each CDR3. The D gene is left open where the match is weak. Not every row has a clone size; where given, it reads once, few, many or a size class.

clone size,D gene,J gene,V gene,CDR3 protein,CDR3 DNA
.,TRBD1,TRBJ2-7,TRBV12-3/TRBV12-4,CASSFGTGHYEQYF,TGTGCCAGCAGTTTCGGGACAGGGCACTACGAGCAGTACTTC
.,.,TRBJ2-1,TRBV27,CASSLSLRTPSYNEQFF,TGTGCCAGCAGTTTAAGTTTGCGCACACCCTCCTACAATGAGCAGTTCTTC
few,.,TRBJ2-1,TRBV4-1,CASRGKGMDNEQFF,TGCGCCAGTCGAGGGAAGGGGATGGACAATGAGCAGTTCTTC
.,.,TRBJ2-7,TRBV7-9,CASSFWATGYEQYF,TGTGCCAGCAGCTTCTGGGCCACGGGCTACGAGCAGTACTTC
.,.,TRBJ1-1,TRBV27,CASTSRMAGNTEAFF,TGTGCCAGCACATCGAGAATGGCGGGGAACACTGAAGCTTTCTTT
many,.,TRBJ1-2,TRBV28,CASRELNRQTSHLIYGYTF,TGTGCCAGCAGGGAACTGAACCGACAGACAAGTCACCTAATCTATGGCTACACCTTC
few,.,TRBJ1-5,TRBV12-5,CASGLALGEPQHF,TGTGCTAGTGGTTTGGCCCTTGGGGAGCCCCAGCATTTT
few,.,TRBJ1-2,TRBV20-1,CSAGSGSYYGYTF,TGCAGTGCTGGGAGCGGGTCTTACTATGGCTACACCTTC
.,.,TRBJ2-5,TRBV14,CASSPVRGGETQYF,TGTGCCAGCAGCCCCGTAAGAGGGGGAGAGACCCAGTACTTC
many,.,TRBJ1-2,TRBV6-5,CASRERPNYGYTF,TGTGCCAGCAGGGAGAGGCCTAACTATGGCTACACCTTC
many,.,TRBJ1-5,TRBV7-2,CASSLARWQDSNQPQHF,TGTGCCAGCAGCTTAGCGAGGTGGCAGGATTCGAATCAGCCCCAGCATTTT
.,TRBD1,TRBJ2-3,TRBV10-3,CAIRTGGGTDTQYF,TGTGCCATAAGGACAGGGGGCGGCACAGATACGCAGTATTTT
many,TRBD1,TRBJ2-2,TRBV19,CASSPGQGGTGELFF,TGTGCCAGTAGCCCGGGACAGGGTGGAACCGGGGAGCTGTTTTTT
many,.,TRBJ1-2,TRBV7-8,CASSSSVEHYGYTF,TGTGCCAGCAGCTCAAGTGTGGAGCACTATGGCTACACCTTC
.,.,TRBJ2-1,TRBV12-3/TRBV12-4,CASSFGSSYNKQFF,TGTGCCAGCAGTTTTGGTAGCTCCTACAATAAGCAGTTCTTC
few,TRBD1,TRBJ1-4,TRBV12-3/TRBV12-4,CASSLEGQGIYEKLFF,TGTGCCAGCAGTTTAGAGGGACAGGGGATATATGAAAAACTGTTTTTT
.,.,TRBJ1-1,TRBV10-2,CASSPEGGDTEAFF,TGCGCCAGCAGCCCCGAAGGGGGGGACACTGAAGCTTTCTTT
few,.,TRBJ2-1,TRBV6-2/TRBV6-3,CASSYGILAKQVEQFF,TGTGCCAGCAGTTATGGGATACTAGCTAAACAAGTTGAGCAGTTCTTC
.,.,TRBJ1-2,TRBV29-1,CSVVVGGGDGYTF,TGCAGCGTTGTTGTGGGTGGGGGGGATGGCTACACCTTC
.,.,TRBJ2-1,TRBV5-6,CASSLVGSYDEQFF,TGTGCCAGCAGCTTGGTGGGTTCCTATGATGAGCAGTTCTTC
many,.,TRBJ2-1,TRBV11-2,CASSPGGGPYNEQFF,TGTGCCAGCAGCCCTGGGGGGGGCCCTTACAATGAGCAGTTCTTC
few,.,TRBJ1-1,TRBV6-5,CASSSGGSGAFF,TGTGCCAGCAGTTCCGGGGGTAGTGGGGCTTTCTTT
few,TRBD2,TRBJ2-2,TRBV4-2,CASSQESRGGTGELFF,TGTGCCAGCAGCCAAGAGTCGCGGGGGGGCACCGGGGAGCTGTTTTTT
.,TRBD2,TRBJ2-1,TRBV4-1,CASSQVSSGDLYNEQFF,TGCGCCAGCAGCCAAGTTTCCAGCGGGGATCTCTACAATGAGCAGTTCTTC
.,.,TRBJ2-2,TRBV9,CASSVTGANTRELFF,TGTGCCAGCAGCGTGACCGGTGCGAACACCAGGGAGCTGTTTTTT
.,.,TRBJ2-3,TRBV6-1,CASSEGVSRDWVTDTQYF,TGTGCCAGCAGTGAGGGAGTTAGTCGGGACTGGGTCACAGATACGCAGTATTTT
.,TRBD2,TRBJ2-1,TRBV28,CASSPGGGANQFF,TGTGCCAGCAGCCCGGGGGGTGGGGCAAATCAGTTCTTC
.,.,TRBJ2-6,TRBV15,CATNIGDGANVLTF,TGTGCCACCAACATTGGGGATGGGGCCAACGTCCTGACTTTC
.,TRBD1,TRBJ1-2,TRBV7-6,CAGSTGGYGYTF,TGTGCCGGCTCGACAGGGGGCTATGGCTACACCTTC
few,TRBD2,TRBJ2-2,TRBV7-6,CASSFLGGGRTGELFF,TGTGCCAGCAGCTTCCTCGGGGGGGGGAGGACCGGGGAGCTGTTTTTT